What follows describes a single TCR beta chain. The antigen remains unidentified. This record comes from a study of OX40 agonist ivuxolimab in advanced cancers. Study-wide results and caveats: Expanded clones were, on average, more numerous in CD8+ T cells than in CD4+. Clonal expansion was seen in CD4+ and CD8+ blood T cells by week 6 at 0.1 to 3.0 mg/kg.

Germline CDR1 MNHEY, CDR2 SVGAGI. Trimming took 0 bases from V and 9 from J, leaving 6 bases between them. The CDR3 is 12 amino acids. Only in-frame clones appear in the TCRdb table, and some are missing; sequencing was by immunoSEQ multiplex PCR. There are 100,000 to 150,000 clones in the sample; 92% occur only once, and around 0.81% lies in the top ten. Sequencing was performed on CD4+ or CD8+ T cells sorted from blood, taken in a trial of the OX40 agonist ivuxolimab. The J gene is TRBJ2-1, the V gene TRBV6-5; tentatively, D is TRBD2 (6 bases). This receptor was identified in an adult with an advanced solid tumor such as melanoma, head and neck, liver or kidney cancer. CDR3 nucleotide sequence: TGTGCCAGCAGTTACTCGGGGGGTGAGCAGTTCTTC. Translating it yields CASSYSGGEQFF.